One sample yielded the 13 T cell receptor beta chains listed below, sequenced in a study of cytomegalovirus exposure and HLA in healthy donors. PCR used 60 Vbeta primers and 13 Jbeta primers. Repertoires were generated with immunoSEQ multiplex PCR, while TCRdb's copy carries only in-frame clones and drops some. Of tens of thousands of clones listed, around 84% are singletons. Sequencing was carried out using PBMCs. Every receptor here comes from a middle-aged man in good health and CMV-seronegative.

This chain connects TRBV5-1 to TRBJ2-7; TRBD2 aligns across 9 bases. The V gene end was trimmed by 1 base and the J gene end by 3 bases; junction bases not matched to a gene: 11. This CDR3 has 17 residues. Germline-derived CDR1 and CDR2 are SGHRS and YFSETQ. This CDR3 is CASSLFGGRGGNYEQYF. DNA of the CDR3: TGCGCCAGCAGCTTGTTCGGCGGGAGGGGAGGAAACTACGAGCAGTACTTC.

CDR3 in DNA: TGTGCCAGCAGCGTAGTCGGGGGATCCTCCTACGAGCAGTACTTC. This gives the protein CASSVVGGSSYEQYF. The rearrangement links TRBV9 to TRBJ2-5, with D perhaps TRBD2 (6 bases). The J call is in doubt because the DNA end fits TRBJ2-7 better. The germline CDR1 and CDR2 sequences are SGDLS and YYNGEE. CDR3 length: 15 residues.

The V and J genes are TRBV15 and TRBJ1-2, with D possibly being TRBD1 (5 bases). The germline gives CDR1 LNHNV, CDR2 YYDKDF (reference sequence). V shed 0 bases and J shed 8 bases, with 16 bases lying between them. The length of the CDR3 is 15 residues. The CDR3 region has the DNA TGTGCCACCAGCAGAGATTTGGGGGGGTCGGAAGGCTACACCTTC. It encodes CATSRDLGGSEGYTF.

The count of this clone is one. The chain carries TRBV29-1 and TRBJ2-7; TRBD1 agrees at 7 bases. Looked up from germline, CDR1 is SQVTM and CDR2 is ANQGSEA. The CDR3 is made up of 12 amino acids. Trimming removed 7 bases from V and 3 bases from J; junction bases left unmatched: 6. As DNA, the CDR3 is TGCAGCGCCCGGGACAGCTACTACGAGCAGTACTTC. It encodes CSARDSYYEQYF.

This chain connects TRBV28 to TRBJ1-5; no clear D. The CDR3 spans 14 residues. V was pared by 2 bases and J by 10 bases, with 15 bases between. Germline V CDR1 and CDR2: MDHEN, SYDVKM. CDR3: CASSLAVKSSPQHF. CDR3 sequence (DNA): TGTGCCAGCAGTTTAGCTGTGAAGAGCTCACCCCAGCATTTT.

J is TRBJ2-7 and V is TRBV18; 8 bases agree with TRBD1. CDR3 length equals 13 residues. Looked up from germline, CDR1 is KGHSH and CDR2 is LQKENI. V was clipped by 2 bases and J by 6 bases; unmatched bases: 3. This chain's CDR3 is CASSPGDRPEQYF. The DNA of the CDR3 is TGTGCCAGCTCACCAGGGGACAGGCCCGAGCAGTACTTC.

The CDR3 is CASRQASGGYNEQFF. DNA for the CDR3: TGTGCCAGCAGACAAGCTAGCGGTGGGTACAATGAGCAGTTCTTC. The chain recombines TRBV7-2 with TRBJ2-1; 7 nucleotides line up with TRBD2. The CDR3 is made up of 15 amino acids. The germline CDR1 and CDR2 sequences are SGHTA and FQGNSA. Trimming took 6 bases from V and 4 from J; bases not matched to a gene: 9.

V usage is TRBV5-4 and J usage is TRBJ2-2, with a weak D call TRBD1 (6 bases). Germline values: CDR1 SGHNT, CDR2 YYREEE (reference sequence). The V end was cut by 1 base, the J end by 7 bases, with 17 bases between. The CDR3 totals 16 residues. The DNA of the CDR3 is TGTGCCAGCAGCTTGTATACAGGGCGGAGTGGCGGGGAGCTGTTTTTT. Translation gives CASSLYTGRSGGELFF.

V is TRBV30 and J is TRBJ1-4, with TRBD1 matching over 7 bases. Germline V CDR1 and CDR2: GTSNPN, SVGIG (reference sequence). The CDR3 length is 16 residues. The J segment lost 8 bases and the V segment lost 0 bases, leaving 12 bases of the junction unmatched. The CDR3 nucleotides read TGTGCCTGGAGTGTTGGAGGACAGGTCGAGGAGGAAAAACTGTTTTTT. This encodes CAWSVGGQVEEEKLFF.

The V gene is TRBV11-2, the J gene TRBJ2-2; TRBD2 aligns across 10 bases. The CDR3 is 16 amino acids. Germline-derived CDR1 and CDR2 are SGHAT and FQNNGV. V shed 3 bases and J 7 bases; nucleotides not matched to a gene: 8. CDR3 protein: CASSLSLGLANGELFF. CDR3 DNA: TGTGCCAGCAGCTTGAGTCTGGGACTAGCGAACGGGGAGCTGTTTTTT.

This clone was seen a few times. V usage is TRBV19 and J usage is TRBJ2-7, with D possibly matching TRBD2 (6 bases). CDR3 length: 13 amino acids. V shed 6 bases and J shed 6 bases, with 15 bases lying between them. Germline V gene lookup returns CDR1 LNHDA and CDR2 SQIVND (reference sequence). DNA for the CDR3: TGTGCCAGTAGCGGTTGGAGGGGTAGCGAGCAGTACTTC. As protein: CASSGWRGSEQYF. The full variable domain, completed using reference TRBV19 and TRBJ2-7, is DGGITQSPKYLFRKEGQNVTLSCEQNLNHDAMYWYRQDPGQGLRLIYYSQIVNDFQKGDIAEGYSVSREKKESFPLTVTSAQKNPTAFYLCASSGWRGSEQYFGPGTRLTVT.

Only a few counts were recorded for this clone. The gene calls are TRBV27 and TRBJ2-3; D possibly corresponds to TRBD2 (5 bases). Germline V lookup: CDR1 MNHEY, CDR2 SMNVEV (reference sequence). CDR3 length: 14 amino acids. Trimming took off 3 bases at V and 1 base at J, with 8 bases between the two ends. The CDR3 DNA is TGTGCCAGCAGTTTGTCAGCGGGCACAGATACGCAGTATTTT. Translation gives CASSLSAGTDTQYF.

V gene TRBV5-1 combines with J gene TRBJ2-3, with 9 bases aligning to TRBD1. Unmatched junction bases numbered 3, after V lost 0 bases and J lost 1 base. The CDR3 has 16 residues. Germline CDR1 and CDR2: SGHRS and YFSETQ. The CDR3 DNA sequence: TGCGCCAGCAGCTTGGATGGACAGGGGCGCACAGATACGCAGTATTTT. The encoded protein is CASSLDGQGRTDTQYF.